This is a list of T cell receptor beta chains from one sample in a study of response to subunit inactivated influenza vaccine. MiXCR, run by TCRdb on the RT-PCR reads, gives a single entry per CDR3 protein. The sample contains 450,000 to 500,000 distinct CDR3 sequences, 10% to 11% of which appear only once. Specimen: PBMCs from blood, collected roughly 46 days after vaccination. These receptor sequences come from a man in his forties or fifties who received an inactivated influenza vaccine. Both conserved end residues are part of each CDR3. Fields, in order: J gene, V gene, CDR3 protein.

J: TRBJ2-7
V: TRBV10-3
CDR3: CAISAPGTASSYEQYF

J: TRBJ2-5
V: TRBV9
CDR3: CASSPGVAGAKQETQYF

J: TRBJ2-4
V: TRBV28
CDR3: CASRGNIQYF

J: TRBJ2-5
V: TRBV6-2/TRBV6-3
CDR3: CTSSFPGWGTQYF

J: TRBJ2-1
V: TRBV12-3/TRBV12-4
CDR3: CAIVQRGNEQFF

J: TRBJ1-2
V: TRBV7-9
CDR3: CASSRIPGQGSGYTF

J: TRBJ2-2
V: TRBV9
CDR3: CASSVPYSVIGVDDTGELFF

J: TRBJ1-2
V: TRBV6-5
CDR3: CASSYGLNLYGYTF

J: TRBJ1-2
V: TRBV12-3/TRBV12-4
CDR3: CASSLAGRDRGRDGYTF

J: TRBJ1-5
V: TRBV6-5
CDR3: CASSSIWGADQPQHF

J: TRBJ2-1
V: TRBV5-5
CDR3: CASSTGPSSYNEQFF

J: TRBJ2-7
V: TRBV28
CDR3: CASLAGNTYEQYF

J: TRBJ2-1
V: TRBV11-2
CDR3: CASSLDGLGTSSEQFF

J: TRBJ1-5
V: TRBV12-3/TRBV12-4
CDR3: CASSLMVGNQPQHF

J: TRBJ2-1
V: TRBV18
CDR3: CASSSLLLGETAF

J: TRBJ2-7
V: TRBV20-1
CDR3: CSARDTRDWYLYEQYF

J: TRBJ2-3
V: TRBV20-1
CDR3: CSARRTSGGTDTQYF

J: TRBJ2-1
V: TRBV28
CDR3: CASFLRQDNEQFF

J: TRBJ2-7
V: TRBV3-1
CDR3: CASSASRLSGSWSEQYF

J: TRBJ2-1
V: TRBV5-6
CDR3: CASNMGNEQFF

J: TRBJ2-1
V: TRBV7-2
CDR3: CASSYTGAASSYNEQFF

J: TRBJ2-4
V: TRBV20-1
CDR3: CSAGRWGAENIQYF

J: TRBJ1-5
V: TRBV29-1
CDR3: CSVGPAGLNQPQHF

J: TRBJ2-2
V: TRBV5-1
CDR3: CASSSREDRGGELFF

J: TRBJ2-7
V: TRBV10-3
CDR3: CAISDPDGTVNLYEQYF

J: TRBJ1-5
V: TRBV20-1
CDR3: CSAQVRTGSNQPQHF

J: TRBJ2-7
V: TRBV29-1
CDR3: CSVNDRNYEQYF

J: TRBJ2-2
V: TRBV6-1
CDR3: CASRKGTGGRNTGELFF